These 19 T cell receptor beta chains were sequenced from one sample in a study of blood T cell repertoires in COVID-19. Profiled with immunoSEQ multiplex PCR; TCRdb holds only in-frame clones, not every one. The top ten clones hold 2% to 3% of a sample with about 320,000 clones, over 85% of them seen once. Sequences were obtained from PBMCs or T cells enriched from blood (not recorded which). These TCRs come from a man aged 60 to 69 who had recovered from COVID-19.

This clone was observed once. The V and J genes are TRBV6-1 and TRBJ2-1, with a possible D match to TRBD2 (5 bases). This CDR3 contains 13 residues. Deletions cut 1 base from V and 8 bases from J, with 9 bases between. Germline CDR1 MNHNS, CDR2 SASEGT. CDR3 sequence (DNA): TGTGCCAGCAGTGAAGTGGGAGCTTATGAGCAGTTCTTC. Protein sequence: CASSEVGAYEQFF.

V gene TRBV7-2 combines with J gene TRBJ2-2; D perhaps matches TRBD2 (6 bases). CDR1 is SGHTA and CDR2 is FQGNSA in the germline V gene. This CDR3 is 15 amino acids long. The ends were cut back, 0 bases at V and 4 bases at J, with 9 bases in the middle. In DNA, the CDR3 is TGTGCCAGCAGCTTAGCGGGAGGACCCACCGGGGAGCTGTTTTTT. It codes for CASSLAGGPTGELFF.

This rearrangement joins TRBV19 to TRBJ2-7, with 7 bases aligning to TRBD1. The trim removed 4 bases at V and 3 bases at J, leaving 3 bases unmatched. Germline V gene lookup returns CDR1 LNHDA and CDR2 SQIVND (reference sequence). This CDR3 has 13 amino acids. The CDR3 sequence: CASSKGQYYEQYF. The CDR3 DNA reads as TGTGCCAGTAGTAAGGGACAGTACTACGAGCAGTACTTC.

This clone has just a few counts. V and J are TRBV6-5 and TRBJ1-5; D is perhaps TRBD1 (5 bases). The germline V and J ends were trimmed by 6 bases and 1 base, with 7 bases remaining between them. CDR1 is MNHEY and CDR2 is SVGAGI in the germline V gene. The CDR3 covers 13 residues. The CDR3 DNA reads TGTGCCAGCAGAAGGACAAGCAATCAGCCCCAGCATTTT. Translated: CASRRTSNQPQHF.

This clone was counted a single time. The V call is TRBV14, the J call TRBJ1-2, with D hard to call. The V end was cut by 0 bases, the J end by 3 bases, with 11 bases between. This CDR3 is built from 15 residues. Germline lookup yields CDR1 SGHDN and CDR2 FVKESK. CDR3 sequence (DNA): TGTGCCAGCAGCCAAGATCTCACCAGTTACTATGGCTACACCTTC. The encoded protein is CASSQDLTSYYGYTF.

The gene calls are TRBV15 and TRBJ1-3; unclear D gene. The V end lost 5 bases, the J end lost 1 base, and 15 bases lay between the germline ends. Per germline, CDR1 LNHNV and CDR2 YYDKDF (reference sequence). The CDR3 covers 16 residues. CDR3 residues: CATSGSRRVSGNTIYF. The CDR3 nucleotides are TGTGCCACCAGCGGTTCCAGGCGTGTATCTGGAAACACCATATATTTT.

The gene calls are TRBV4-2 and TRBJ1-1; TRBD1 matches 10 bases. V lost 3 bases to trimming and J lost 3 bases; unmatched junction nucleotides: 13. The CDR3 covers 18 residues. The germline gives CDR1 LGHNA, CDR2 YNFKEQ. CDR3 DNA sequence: TGTGCCAGCAGCCATCCCCCGGGACAGGGGATGAAGTACACTGAAGCTTTCTTT. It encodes CASSHPPGQGMKYTEAFF.

The CDR3 DNA reads TGCGCCAGCAGGATGGACAGGGGAAGGGTGAACACTGAAGCTTTCTTT. Encoded protein: CASRMDRGRVNTEAFF. The chain carries TRBV5-1 and TRBJ1-1, with 9 positions matching TRBD1. J gave up 0 bases and V 5 bases, and 8 bases lay outside the gene matches. From germline, CDR1 is SGHRS and CDR2 YFSETQ. This CDR3 has 16 amino acids. Full variable domain (remainder filled in from reference TRBV5-1 and TRBJ1-1): KAGVTQTPRYLIKTRGQQVTLSCSPISGHRSVSWYQQTPGQGLQFLFEYFSETQRNKGNFPGRFSGRQFSNSRSEMNVSTLELGDSALYLCASRMDRGRVNTEAFFGQGTRLTVV.

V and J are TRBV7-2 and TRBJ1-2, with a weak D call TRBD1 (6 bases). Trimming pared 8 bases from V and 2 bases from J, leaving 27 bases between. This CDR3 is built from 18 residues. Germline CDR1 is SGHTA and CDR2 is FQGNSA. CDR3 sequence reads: CASPRGHLLAESNYGYTF. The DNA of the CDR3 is TGTGCCAGCCCCCGGGGACACCTACTGGCGGAATCCAACTATGGCTACACCTTC.

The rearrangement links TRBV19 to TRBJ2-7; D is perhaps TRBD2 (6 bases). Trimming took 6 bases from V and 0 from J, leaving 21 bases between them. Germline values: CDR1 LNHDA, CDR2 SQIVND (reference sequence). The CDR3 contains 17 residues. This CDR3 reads CASSNTGRGSSSYEQYF. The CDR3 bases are TGTGCCAGTAGCAATACTGGTCGGGGGAGCAGCTCCTACGAGCAGTACTTC. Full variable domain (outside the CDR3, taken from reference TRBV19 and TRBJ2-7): DGGITQSPKYLFRKEGQNVTLSCEQNLNHDAMYWYRQDPGQGLRLIYYSQIVNDFQKGDIAEGYSVSREKKESFPLTVTSAQKNPTAFYLCASSNTGRGSSSYEQYFGPGTRLTVT.

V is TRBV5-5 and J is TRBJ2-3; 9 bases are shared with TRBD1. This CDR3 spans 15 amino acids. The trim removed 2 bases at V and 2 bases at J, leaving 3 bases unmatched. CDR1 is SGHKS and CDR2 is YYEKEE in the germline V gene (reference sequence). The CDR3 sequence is CASSFGQGNTDTQYF. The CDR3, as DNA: TGTGCCAGCAGCTTTGGACAGGGGAACACAGATACGCAGTATTTT.

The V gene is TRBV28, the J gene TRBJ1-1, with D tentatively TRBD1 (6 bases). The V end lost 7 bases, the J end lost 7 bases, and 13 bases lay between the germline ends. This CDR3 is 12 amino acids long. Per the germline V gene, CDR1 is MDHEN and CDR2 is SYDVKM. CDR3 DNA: TGTGCCAGCAAGATGGGGGACATTGAAGCTTTCTTT. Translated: CASKMGDIEAFF.

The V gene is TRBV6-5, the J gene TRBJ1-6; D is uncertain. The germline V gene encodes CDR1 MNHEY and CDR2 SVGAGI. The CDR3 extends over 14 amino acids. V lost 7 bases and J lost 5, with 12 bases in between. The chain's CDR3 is CASTRAVNNSPLHF. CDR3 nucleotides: TGTGCCAGCACGAGGGCAGTTAATAATTCACCCCTCCACTTT.

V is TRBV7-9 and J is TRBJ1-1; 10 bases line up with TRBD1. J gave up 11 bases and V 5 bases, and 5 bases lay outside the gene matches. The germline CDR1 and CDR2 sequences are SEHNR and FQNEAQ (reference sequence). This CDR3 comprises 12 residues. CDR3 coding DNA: TGTGCCAGCAGCAATGACAGGGGGCTGGCTTTCTTT. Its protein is CASSNDRGLAFF.

The CDR3 loop reads CAWKTGAFEQYF. CDR3 DNA sequence: TGTGCCTGGAAGACAGGGGCGTTCGAGCAGTACTTC. The chain carries TRBV30 and TRBJ2-7, with 8 bases that match TRBD1. CDR3 length equals 12 residues. J gave up 6 bases and V 4 bases, and 5 bases lay outside the gene matches. The germline V gene has CDR1 GTSNPN and CDR2 SVGIG (reference sequence).

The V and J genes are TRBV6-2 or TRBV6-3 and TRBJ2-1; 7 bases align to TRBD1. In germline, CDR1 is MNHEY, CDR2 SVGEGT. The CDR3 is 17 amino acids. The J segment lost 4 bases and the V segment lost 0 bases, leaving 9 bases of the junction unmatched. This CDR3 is CASSYSTGTVGYNEQFF. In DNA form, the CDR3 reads TGTGCCAGCAGTTACTCAACTGGGACAGTGGGGTACAATGAGCAGTTCTTC.

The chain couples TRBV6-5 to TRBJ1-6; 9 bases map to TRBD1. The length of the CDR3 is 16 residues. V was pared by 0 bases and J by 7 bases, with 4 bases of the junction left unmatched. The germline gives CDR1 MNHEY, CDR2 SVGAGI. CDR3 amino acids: CASSYSSGTGNSPLHF. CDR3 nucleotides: TGTGCCAGCAGTTACTCTTCCGGGACAGGGAATTCACCCCTCCACTTT.

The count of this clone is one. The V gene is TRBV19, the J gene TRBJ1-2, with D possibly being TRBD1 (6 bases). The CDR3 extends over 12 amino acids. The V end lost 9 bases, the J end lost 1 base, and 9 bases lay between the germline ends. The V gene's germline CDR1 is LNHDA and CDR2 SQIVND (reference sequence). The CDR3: CASGQFNYGYTF. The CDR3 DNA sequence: TGTGCCAGCGGACAGTTTAACTATGGCTACACCTTC.

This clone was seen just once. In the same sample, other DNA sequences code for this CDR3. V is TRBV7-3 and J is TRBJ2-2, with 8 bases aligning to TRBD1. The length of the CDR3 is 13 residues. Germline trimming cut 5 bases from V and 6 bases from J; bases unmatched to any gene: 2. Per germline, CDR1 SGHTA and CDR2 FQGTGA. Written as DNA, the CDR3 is TGTGCCAGCAGCCCAGGGGGCCCCGGGGAGCTGTTTTTT. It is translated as CASSPGGPGELFF.